What follows are 6 T cell receptor beta chains derived from one specimen sequenced in a study of blood T cell repertoires in COVID-19. Measured with immunoSEQ multiplex PCR; TCRdb has only the in-frame clones, and not every one. The sample has some 300,000 clones; 88% are singletons. The source material was PBMCs or T cells enriched from blood (not recorded which). Receptors originate from a woman aged 25-40 years who had recovered from COVID-19.

The rearrangement uses TRBV5-1 and TRBJ2-1; 12 nucleotides agree with TRBD2. Looked up from germline, CDR1 is SGHRS and CDR2 is YFSETQ. Trimming removed 0 bases from V and 9 bases from J; junction bases left unmatched: 10. The CDR3 is made up of 17 amino acids. The CDR3 is CASSLASGLAGYFEQFF. CDR3 coding DNA: TGCGCCAGCAGCTTGGCATCCGGACTAGCGGGATACTTTGAGCAGTTCTTC.

This clone was recorded a few times. This chain connects TRBV11-3 to TRBJ1-1; TRBD1 agrees at 7 bases. CDR3 length: 13 residues. Germline loops: CDR1 SGHNT, CDR2 YENEEA. Trimming took 6 bases from V and 4 from J; bases not matched to a gene: 5. The DNA for the CDR3 is TGTGCCAGCAGAGACAGGGCAGTCACTGAAGCTTTCTTT. As protein: CASRDRAVTEAFF.

The V call is TRBV27, the J call TRBJ2-7; D remains ambiguous. V lost 4 bases and J lost 7, with 20 bases in between. The germline CDR1 and CDR2 sequences are MNHEY and SMNVEV (reference sequence). The CDR3 totals 15 residues. CDR3 nucleotide sequence: TGTGCCAGCAGTTCCAGGTTCCCCCTCCCTCGGGAGCAGTACTTC. Protein: CASSSRFPLPREQYF.

J is TRBJ1-2 and V is TRBV6-5; 8 bases align to TRBD1. The CDR3 sequence is 15 residues long. The ends lost 6 bases at V and 3 bases at J; junction bases unmatched: 9. Germline assignment: CDR1 MNHEY and CDR2 SVGAGI. CDR3: CASRGSGGTYYGYTF. CDR3 DNA: TGTGCCAGCAGAGGATCAGGGGGCACCTACTATGGCTACACCTTC.

The rearrangement uses TRBV6-5 and TRBJ2-7; 8 bases line up with TRBD1. This CDR3 contains 14 residues. Per germline, CDR1 MNHEY and CDR2 SVGAGI. Germline trimming cut 8 bases from V and 3 bases from J; bases unmatched to any gene: 9. The CDR3 sequence: CASRSTGEGYEQYF. The CDR3 DNA follows: TGTGCCAGCCGGTCGACAGGGGAAGGCTACGAGCAGTACTTC.

The V gene is TRBV3-1 (or the pseudogene TRBV3-2), the J gene TRBJ1-6; D gene uncertain. Germline values: CDR1 LGHDT, CDR2 YNNKEL (reference sequence). V was cut by 1 base and J by 7 bases, with 11 bases left in between. The CDR3 is made up of 15 amino acids. The CDR3 protein is CASSQVSFPNSPLHF. The CDR3 DNA reads TGTGCCAGCAGCCAAGTGAGTTTTCCCAATTCACCCCTCCACTTT.